The 25 T cell receptor beta chains reported below all come from one sample, sequenced in a study of T cell clusters in autoimmune cytopenias. TRB rearrangements were amplified by touch-down multiplex PCR with mixed TRB-A/B primers. Reanalyzing the multiplex PCR reads, TCRdb keeps one entry per CDR3 protein, without DNA. The table for this sample gives 9,000 to 13,000 distinct CDR3 sequences. About 37,500 genome equivalents of blood DNA were amplified for TRB. In addition, the sample was reused for a study of T cell repertoires in aging, cancer and after chemotherapy.

The sample taken for sequencing was peripheral blood. These receptors were obtained from a human donor in good health.

The chain recombines TRBV10-1 with TRBJ2-7. The CDR3 totals 12 residues. Germline V gene data show CDR1 as WNHNN and CDR2 as SYGVQD (reference sequence). CDR3: CASSEARGEQYF.

This chain joins TRBV6-2 or TRBV6-3 and TRBJ2-5. Germline V gene data show CDR1 as MNHEY and CDR2 as SVGEGT. This CDR3 is 14 amino acids long. The CDR3 spells CASSYRSRGETQYF.

This rearrangement joins TRBV11-1 to TRBJ2-3; lacking DNA, the TRBD1 call made by TCRdb goes unchecked. CDR1 and CDR2 (germline): SGHAT, FQDESV (reference sequence). The CDR3 totals 15 residues. CDR3 region: CASSPGTKSTDTQYF.

The CDR3 sequence is CASSANRNSPLHF. This chain uses TRBV7-6 with TRBJ1-6; TCRdb's D call, TRBD1, is unchecked because there is no DNA. The CDR3 loop spans 13 amino acids. Germline V lookup: CDR1 SGHVS, CDR2 FNYEAQ.

The chain couples TRBV5-6 to TRBJ1-5. The germline V gene encodes CDR1 SGHDT and CDR2 YYEEEE. This CDR3 is built from 15 residues. CDR3 residues: CASSLSLGVAQPQHF.

The chain uses TRBV10-3 and TRBJ2-3; TCRdb selects TRBD2, and the lack of DNA leaves this call unchecked. Germline V gene data show CDR1 as ENHRY and CDR2 as SYGVKD. The CDR3 extends over 13 amino acids. The CDR3 region is CAIAGVNTDTQYF.

The rearrangement uses TRBV19 and TRBJ2-1; TCRdb selects TRBD2, and the lack of DNA leaves this call unchecked. Germline loops: CDR1 LNHDA, CDR2 SQIVND (reference sequence). CDR3 size: 19 residues. CDR3 protein: CASSIGTMSGRSGYNEQFF.

The rearrangement links TRBV29-1 to TRBJ1-2; the TRBD1 assignment by TCRdb is unverifiable without DNA. This CDR3 is built from 16 residues. Germline CDR1 reads SQVTM; CDR2 reads ANQGSEA. The CDR3 reads CSVENFQGGYGYGYTF.

The chain carries TRBV27 and TRBJ1-2. This CDR3 has 15 amino acids. CDR1 is MNHEY, CDR2 SMNVEV, per germline (reference sequence). This CDR3 reads CASSLDREGDYGYTF.

This rearrangement joins TRBV11-1 to TRBJ2-3; TCRdb's D gene call, TRBD1, goes unchecked for lack of DNA. This CDR3 spans 14 amino acids. Germline CDR1 is SGHAT and CDR2 is FQDESV (reference sequence). The CDR3 spells CASSFRQGTDTQYF.

This clonotype is called medium-sized based on its frequency. V is TRBV6-2 or TRBV6-3 and J is TRBJ2-4; the D call of TRBD1 rests on TCRdb alone, since no DNA is present to check it. This CDR3 is built from 15 residues. CDR1 is MNHEY and CDR2 is SVGEGT in the germline V gene. The CDR3 loop reads CASSYSRDIGNIQYF.

This sequence joins TRBV19 and TRBJ2-4; TCRdb's D call, TRBD2, is unchecked because there is no DNA. CDR1 is LNHDA and CDR2 is SQIVND in the germline V gene (reference sequence). The CDR3 consists of 16 residues. CDR3 loop: CASSQTTGLGGNIQYF.

This CDR3 reads CASSRNAGGGSYEQYF. The J gene is TRBJ2-7, the V gene TRBV6-6; checking the TCRdb D call of TRBD2 is not possible without DNA. Germline assignment: CDR1 MNHNY and CDR2 SVGAGI (reference sequence). The CDR3 extends over 16 amino acids.

The chain recombines TRBV30 with TRBJ1-5. Germline V gene sequence: CDR1 GTSNPN, CDR2 SVGIG (reference sequence). This CDR3 region has 13 residues. The CDR3 loop is CAWSERPNQPQHF.

The chain combines TRBV19 with TRBJ2-7; TCRdb names TRBD1, which stays unverified in the absence of DNA. Germline lookup yields CDR1 LNHDA and CDR2 SQIVND (reference sequence). The CDR3 spans 15 residues. The chain's CDR3 is CASSIGDKSSYEQYF.

CDR3 region: CASSPPYSSYEQYF. This chain uses TRBV18 with TRBJ2-7. The CDR3 spans 14 residues. The germline gives CDR1 KGHSH, CDR2 LQKENI. The entire variable domain, with the rest obtained from reference TRBV18 and TRBJ2-7, is as follows: NAGVMQNPRHLVRRRGQEARLRCSPMKGHSHVYWYRQLPEEGLKFMVYLQKENIIDESGMPKERFSAEFPKEGPSILRIQQVVRGDSAAYFCASSPPYSSYEQYFGPGTRLTVT.

This rearrangement joins TRBV30 to TRBJ2-7; TCRdb lists TRBD1, though no DNA is available to test this call. CDR1 is GTSNPN, CDR2 SVGIG, per germline (reference sequence). This CDR3 has 12 residues. The CDR3 sequence is CAWSAGGWEQYF.

J is TRBJ2-2 and V is TRBV6-1. CDR1 and CDR2 from the germline V gene are MNHNS and SASEGT. This CDR3 comprises 14 residues. CDR3 region: CASSYSIQTGELFF.

J is TRBJ2-7 and V is TRBV27. Germline assignment: CDR1 MNHEY and CDR2 SMNVEV (reference sequence). This CDR3 comprises 13 residues. The CDR3 sequence is CASSSQSSYEQYF.

The rearrangement links TRBV5-5 to TRBJ2-7; the D gene TCRdb calls, TRBD1, cannot be checked with no DNA. The CDR3 extends over 14 amino acids. Looked up from germline, CDR1 is SGHKS and CDR2 is YYEKEE (reference sequence). CDR3 sequence: CASSFGQVGYEQYF.

This chain joins TRBV6-5 and TRBJ2-2; TCRdb gives TRBD1 as the D gene, but with no DNA this cannot be confirmed. Germline CDR1 MNHEY, CDR2 SVGAGI. The CDR3 length is 18 residues. The CDR3 sequence is CASRPGTGGPPNTGELFF.

The chain couples TRBV12-3 or TRBV12-4 to TRBJ1-4; the TRBD1 assignment by TCRdb is unverifiable without DNA. This CDR3 comprises 17 residues. CDR3 loop: CASSLSPRQGARRKTVF.

J is TRBJ1-5 and V is TRBV7-6; absent DNA, TCRdb's TRBD1 call cannot be checked. From germline, CDR1 is SGHVS and CDR2 FNYEAQ. The CDR3 runs 15 residues. The CDR3 reads CASSLTGGSNQPQHF.

The V call is TRBV27, the J call TRBJ2-7; TCRdb returns TRBD1, unconfirmable since there is no DNA. Per germline, CDR1 MNHEY and CDR2 SMNVEV (reference sequence). The CDR3 loop spans 12 amino acids. CDR3 residues: CASSFVGNEQYF.

The CDR3 here is CASSQDFRTSGGADTQYF. The chain uses TRBV5-5 and TRBJ2-3; there is no DNA to check the TCRdb D call of TRBD2. The CDR3 extends over 18 amino acids. From germline, CDR1 is SGHKS and CDR2 YYEKEE (reference sequence).